This T cell receptor beta chain was recovered during a study of blood T cell repertoires in COVID-19. The CDR3 covers 15 residues. Germline-derived CDR1 and CDR2 are LNHDA and SQIVND (reference sequence). The ends were cut back, 5 bases at V and 0 bases at J, with 10 bases in the middle. The assay was immunoSEQ multiplex PCR, and TCRdb's table has in-frame clones only and misses some. The table includes some 260,000 clones, more than 65% detected once. This TCR was sampled from a woman aged 18-35 years with acute or convalescent COVID-19. The chain links TRBV19 to TRBJ1-4; possible D gene TRBD1, 5 bases. The sample was peripheral blood. CDR3 loop: CASSRQQATNEKLFF. DNA of the CDR3: TGTGCCAGTAGTCGACAGCAAGCAACTAATGAAAAACTGTTTTTT.